This T cell receptor beta chain was sequenced for a study of blood T cell repertoires in COVID-19. Study-wide background: Samples of COVID-19 (acute and convalescent) were obtained from the United States, Italy and Spain.

The CDR3 spans 14 residues. The germline V and J ends were trimmed by 3 bases and 0 bases, with 9 bases remaining between them. Germline-derived CDR1 and CDR2 are SEHNR and FQNEAQ (reference sequence). Methods used by the authors: Using reference gene primer amplification, nucleated cell counts were estimated. Assay: immunoSEQ multiplex PCR; the TCRdb copy retains only in-frame clones and omits some. From that table come the V and J calls and clone size; the DNA was used to work out D and trimming. This table has around 41,000 clones, about four fifths appearing once. The material sequenced was peripheral blood. This receptor was identified in a woman older than 75 with acute or convalescent COVID-19. V gene TRBV7-9 combines with J gene TRBJ2-7; possibly TRBD1 for D (6 bases). The CDR3 DNA reads as TGTGCCAGCAGCTTTGGGACAAACTCCTACGAGCAGTACTTC. Translation gives CASSFGTNSYEQYF.